These T cell receptor beta chains were read from a single sample in a study of T-cell reconstitution after alpha-beta-depleted transplantation in children. TCRdb redid the calling of the PCR reads with MiXCR, one entry per CDR3 protein. The sample yields about 400,000 distinct CDR3 sequences, roughly 20% seen once. The source was PBMCs from the stem cell graft donor, collected from the stem cell graft. The receptors derive from a human donor who donated a stem cell graft to a child with acute myeloid leukemia. Both conserved end residues are part of each CDR3. The D gene is left open where the match is weak. The size of a clone is reported for some rows only, either as once, few or many, or as a class for expanded clones.

length	D	size	V	J	DNA	CDR3
14	TRBD1	many	TRBV6-5	TRBJ1-2	TGTGCCAGCAGTTCCAAACAGGGGATCTATGGCTACACCTTC	CASSSKQGIYGYTF
20	TRBD2	-	TRBV20-1	TRBJ2-7	TGCAGTGCTAGAGATCGTTATTGGCTAGCGGGAGGTAACGACTCCTACGAGCAGTACTTC	CSARDRYWLAGGNDSYEQYF
12	-	-	TRBV28	TRBJ1-1	TGTGCCGTGGGAGGCTTGAACACTGAAGCTTTCTTT	CAVGGLNTEAFF
14	-	few	TRBV6-2/TRBV6-3	TRBJ2-1	TGTGCCAGCACCGAACCTCCCCGAGGGAATGAGCAGTTCTTC	CASTEPPRGNEQFF
13	TRBD1	few	TRBV6-5	TRBJ2-7	TGTGCCAGCAGTTCGGGACAGAATTACGAGCAGTACTTC	CASSSGQNYEQYF
15	TRBD2	many	TRBV12-3/TRBV12-4	TRBJ2-1	TGTGCCAGCAGTCAGGGGACTAGCGGGAGCAATGAGCAGTTCTTC	CASSQGTSGSNEQFF
16	TRBD1	many	TRBV6-4	TRBJ2-1	TGTGCCAGCAGTTCCGAGGGGGCGAGCTCCTACAATGAGCAGTTCTTC	CASSSEGASSYNEQFF
15	-	-	TRBV7-9	TRBJ2-1	TGTGCCAGCAGCTTTCTCGGACCCGTGTGGAATGAGCAGTTCTTC	CASSFLGPVWNEQFF
13	-	-	TRBV12-3/TRBV12-4	TRBJ2-2	TGTGCCAGCAGCTTTCCGGGGGCCAGGGAGCTGTTTTTT	CASSFPGARELFF
16	TRBD2	many	TRBV4-2	TRBJ2-3	TGTGCCAGCAGCCAACCCGGGACTAGCGGCACAGATACGCAGTATTTT	CASSQPGTSGTDTQYF
14	-	few	TRBV28	TRBJ2-1	TGTGCCAGCAGTTTAGATTTGGGGGTCAATGAGCAGTTCTTC	CASSLDLGVNEQFF
14	-	-	TRBV25-1	TRBJ2-7	TGTGCCAGCAGTGACCGACAGCCACCCTACGAGCAGTACTTC	CASSDRQPPYEQYF
18	TRBD2	-	TRBV6-4	TRBJ2-1	TGTGCCAGCAGTGACCGAACCCCGGGCGGGAGGGCCGGCAATGAGCAGTTCTTC	CASSDRTPGGRAGNEQFF
14	-	-	TRBV6-1	TRBJ1-4	TGTGCCAGCACCGGGGGGGGCCCGAATGAAAAACTGTTTTTT	CASTGGGPNEKLFF
14	-	-	TRBV12-3/TRBV12-4	TRBJ1-5	TGTGCCAGCAGCTCACGGGAGGGCAATCAGCCCCAGCATTTT	CASSSREGNQPQHF
15	TRBD2	once	TRBV12-3/TRBV12-4	TRBJ2-5	TGTGCCAGCAGTGCGGGGGGAGCGGGAGGAGAGACCCAGTACTTC	CASSAGGAGGETQYF
17	TRBD2	many	TRBV20-1	TRBJ2-7	TGCAGTGCTGACAACAGGGGACCCGGGACTAGCGACGACGAGCAGTACTTC	CSADNRGPGTSDDEQYF
15	TRBD2	-	TRBV20-1	TRBJ2-1	TGCAGTGCTACTAGCGGGAGGTCCTCCTACAATGAGCAGTTCTTC	CSATSGRSSYNEQFF
15	-	many	TRBV20-1	TRBJ2-4	TGCAGTGCTAGAGATCAGGCCAGGGCGCGGAACATTCAGTACTTC	CSARDQARARNIQYF
13	-	few	TRBV20-1	TRBJ2-2	TGCAGTGCTAGAGATCTCGGGGTTGGGGAGCTGTTTTTT	CSARDLGVGELFF
15	-	many	TRBV6-1	TRBJ2-1	TGTGCCAGCAGGTTGGGGGCTAGCTCGTACACTGAGCAGTTCTTC	CASRLGASSYTEQFF
16	TRBD2	-	TRBV20-1	TRBJ2-3	TGCAGTGCTGAGAGCTATAGCGGGAGTCGGACAGATACGCAGTATTTT	CSAESYSGSRTDTQYF
14	TRBD1	-	TRBV30	TRBJ2-5	TGTGCCTGGAGGTTGGGGACAGGGGGGGAGACCCAGTACTTC	CAWRLGTGGETQYF
13	-	-	TRBV4-1	TRBJ2-3	TGCGCCAGCAGCCAAGCCCCAGTTGCTACGCAGTATTTT	CASSQAPVATQYF
16	-	-	TRBV20-1	TRBJ2-6	TGCAGTGCTAGAGTTGGGGGCGCCGGTGGGGCCAACGTCCTGACTTTC	CSARVGGAGGANVLTF
13	-	-	TRBV12-3/TRBV12-4	TRBJ2-5	TGTGCCAGCAGTCGGACAGTACAAGAGACCCAGTACTTC	CASSRTVQETQYF
15	TRBD2	once	TRBV7-2	TRBJ2-1	TGTGCCAGCAGCTTAAATCTAGCGGTATACAATGAGCAGTTCTTC	CASSLNLAVYNEQFF
16	TRBD2	few	TRBV12-3/TRBV12-4	TRBJ2-1	TGTGCCAGCAGTCCCCGACTAGCGGGAGTAGGCAATGAGCAGTTCTTC	CASSPRLAGVGNEQFF
13	-	many	TRBV5-1	TRBJ2-5	TGCGCCAGCAGCTTGCAGCCCCAAGAGACCCAGTACTTC	CASSLQPQETQYF
15	TRBD2	-	TRBV12-3/TRBV12-4	TRBJ2-2	TGTGCCAGCACTGACGGGACTACGAACACCGGGGAGCTGTTTTTT	CASTDGTTNTGELFF
14	-	many	TRBV20-1	TRBJ2-7	TGCAGTGCTAGAGATGGGGGCACGTCCTACGAGCAGTACTTC	CSARDGGTSYEQYF
16	-	few	TRBV7-6	TRBJ2-1	TGTGCCAGCAGCTCATCTTTGGGGCAGACTCTAAATGAGCAGTTCTTC	CASSSSLGQTLNEQFF
15	-	-	TRBV25-1	TRBJ1-1	TGTGCCAGCAGTGATGACAGTTTGAGATACACTGAAGCTTTCTTT	CASSDDSLRYTEAFF
20	TRBD2	many	TRBV5-1	TRBJ2-7	TGCGCCAGCAGCTTGAGCTTACAGGTCAGCGGGAGGGCCCCTACCTACGAGCAGTACTTC	CASSLSLQVSGRAPTYEQYF
13	-	many	TRBV20-1	TRBJ1-1	TGCAGTGCCCATGGTGGAGGGAACACTGAAGCTTTCTTT	CSAHGGGNTEAFF
11	-	few	TRBV24-1	TRBJ1-2	TGTGCCACCAAAGGGGACTATGGCTACACCTTC	CATKGDYGYTF
14	-	many	TRBV29-1	TRBJ2-1	TGCAGCGTTGAAGGGACAGATTCCTACAATGAGCAGTTCTTC	CSVEGTDSYNEQFF
14	TRBD1	few	TRBV12-3/TRBV12-4	TRBJ2-2	TGTGCCAGCAGGGGGACAGGGGGCCCCGGGGAGCTGTTTTTT	CASRGTGGPGELFF
14	TRBD1	few	TRBV20-1	TRBJ1-2	TGCAGTGCCTCCGCCCCCGGGACAGAGTATGGCTACACCTTC	CSASAPGTEYGYTF
13	-	many	TRBV4-1	TRBJ2-1	TGCGCCAGCAGCCCGGACTACTACAATGAGCAGTTCTTC	CASSPDYYNEQFF
15	-	many	TRBV20-1	TRBJ2-1	TGCAGTGCTAGGGGAGACTTCTCGTGGCAGAATGAGCAGTTCTTC	CSARGDFSWQNEQFF
13	TRBD2	-	TRBV25-1	TRBJ2-7	TGTGCCAGCAGTCAGCGGGATCTAGACGAGCAGTACTTC	CASSQRDLDEQYF
13	-	-	TRBV18	TRBJ2-5	TGTGCCAGCTCACGCGCCAGTGGGGAGACCCAGTACTTC	CASSRASGETQYF
15	-	many	TRBV6-5	TRBJ2-7	TGTGCCAGCAGTTACTCGTATCGGGGGATCTACGAGCAGTACTTC	CASSYSYRGIYEQYF
12	-	many	TRBV10-3	TRBJ2-7	TGTGCCATCTCCGGCGAGCTCTTGGCGCAGTACTTC	CAISGELLAQYF
14	-	-	TRBV3-2	TRBJ2-7	TGTGCCAGCAGCCAAGAAGGTCACCGGAACGAGCAGTACTTC	CASSQEGHRNEQYF
15	-	many	TRBV12-3/TRBV12-4	TRBJ2-3	TGTGCCAGCGGGCCGGGTGGATACCGCACAGATACGCAGTATTTT	CASGPGGYRTDTQYF
14	TRBD1	-	TRBV6-1	TRBJ2-5	TGTGCCAGCAGGAGACAGGGGTCCCAAGAGACCCAGTACTTC	CASRRQGSQETQYF
13	-	few	TRBV12-3/TRBV12-4	TRBJ1-2	TGTGCCAGCAGTTTTGGGGAAGCCTATGGCTACACCTTC	CASSFGEAYGYTF
14	-	-	TRBV6-5	TRBJ2-7	TGTGCCAGCAGTTACCGAACGGGATTCTACGAGCAGTACTTC	CASSYRTGFYEQYF
16	TRBD1	-	TRBV6-5	TRBJ2-7	TGTGCCAGCAGTTACTCGACAGGGGCGAAGTCCTACGAGCAGTACTTC	CASSYSTGAKSYEQYF
11	-	many	TRBV20-1	TRBJ2-3	TGCAGTGCCCACAGGGCAGATACGCAGTATTTT	CSAHRADTQYF
15	TRBD1	-	TRBV4-2	TRBJ1-5	TGTGCCAGCAGCCGAGGGACAGCAAGCAATCAGCCCCAGCATTTT	CASSRGTASNQPQHF
17	TRBD2	few	TRBV10-3	TRBJ2-1	TGTGCCATCAGTGAGTCGAGTCCTAGACTAGCGGGAGATGAGCAGTTCTTC	CAISESSPRLAGDEQFF
17	TRBD2	few	TRBV9	TRBJ2-3	TGTGCCAGCAGCGTCCCCACTAGCGGGAGTTCGACAGATACGCAGTATTTT	CASSVPTSGSSTDTQYF
14	TRBD1	few	TRBV20-1	TRBJ1-2	TGCAGTGCTAGAGCCGGGACAGGGATTTATGGCTACACCTTC	CSARAGTGIYGYTF
15	-	few	TRBV5-1	TRBJ1-1	TGCGCCAGCAGCTTGGGGGGCAACTCAAACACTGAAGCTTTCTTT	CASSLGGNSNTEAFF
14	-	many	TRBV29-1	TRBJ2-2	TGCAGCGTTCGTCTGCGGCTGAACACCGGGGAGCTGTTTTTT	CSVRLRLNTGELFF
11	-	few	TRBV12-5	TRBJ2-1	TGTGCTAGTGGTCTGGACTCAAGATCGTTCTTC	CASGLDSRSFF
14	-	many	TRBV9	TRBJ2-1	TGTGCCAGCAACGGCGGGACTGCCTACAATGAGCAGTTCTTC	CASNGGTAYNEQFF